This T cell receptor beta chain was obtained from a study of shared clonotypes between healthy human individuals (dated by TCRdb to the early 2020s). About the study as a whole: The cohort included a few men and a couple of women between 18 and 49 years of age. Per donor, three plates each were used for CD4 naive and CD4 memory, two for CD8 naive, and one for CD8 memory. Blood TCR repertoires of roughly 5 healthy adults were deeply sequenced to estimate repertoire size and the extent of clonotype sharing between individuals. To increase sequencing depth and limit assay-specific biases, TCR repertoire library preparation and sequencing were carried out by different laboratories using diverse techniques. Leukapheresis yielded between about 0.94 and 9 billion PBMCs per donor.

The donors were healthy, HIV-negative adults who had no recently reported acute infections or vaccinations. Only Caucasian adults living in Nashville, Tennessee, USA were represented among the donors. CD4+ T cells were enriched by magnetic negative selection, after which naive cells were positively selected on CD45RA and the negative fraction was taken as the memory subset. Blood was obtained by leukapheresis, after which PBMCs were separated by Ficoll-Histopaque density gradient centrifugation and cryopreserved in liquid nitrogen vapor phase. Purity and quantity of every magnetically sorted T cell population were checked by analytical flow cytometry. Genomic DNA was isolated from each sorted fraction and quantified by UV absorbance on a Nanodrop 2000c. TCR CDR3 regions were amplified from genomic DNA by multiplex PCR using the deep immunoSEQ assay. Extracted genomic DNA from each cell subset was distributed evenly across all wells of several immunoSEQ 96-well plates, and each plate was treated as a replicate. For sorted subsets, about 200 ng genomic DNA, equal to 30,000 to 35,000 T cell genomes, was loaded into each replicate PCR. Purified libraries were measured with a Qubit 3.0 fluorometer, size-checked on a Bioanalyzer 2100, and measured again with the KAPA Library Quantification kit. Every immunoSEQ 96-well plate was sequenced on a separate single-read 150-cycle Illumina NextSeq 550 flow cell. As for the authors' bioinformatics: The immunoSEQ output contained only junctional sequences without quality scores, so filtering could not match that applied to full-length reads. To assign V/J genes and CDR3, sequences were annotated using PyIR, a Python wrapper for IgBLAST v1.9, with IMGT germline references. Reads with weak V/J assignments (E-value above 1e-6), missing CDR3, stop codons, out-of-frame junctions, or ambiguous translated residues were removed. V3J clonotypes were defined as sequences sharing an identical inferred V gene, J gene, and CDR3 amino acid sequence. Percentage overlap between repertoires was computed as shared unique clonotypes divided by the size of the smaller repertoire. Repertoire richness was assessed with RTK rarefaction, the Chao1 estimator, and Recon v2.1 estimates of unobserved clonotypes. For all TCRbeta clonotypes obtained by the gDNA method from a handful of donors, generation probabilities were computed with OLGA. In its TCRdb copy, this immuneACCESS table keeps in-frame sequences only and misses some clones. Where compared with another copy, unresolved V genes explain less than half of these, and the others have no known cause. V, J and clone size reflect that table, while D and trimming were determined from the DNA. The sample table records roughly 1,100,000 clones; 70% to 80% of these occur just once. Of the sample, about 1.5% is held by the ten largest clones.

Points on this clone: Its specific antigen is unknown. Base qualities are missing; no much larger clone stands one base away.

Study-wide conclusions, independent of this receptor: Pairwise subsampling indicated that sequencing depth was expected to affect the degree of clonotype sharing among donors. Rarefaction of sorted-subset datasets indicated incomplete sequencing despite the large sequencing depth. Only blood was sampled, and tissue TCR repertoires likely differ from those in blood. Higher generation probabilities were observed for clonotypes shared by all four sorted-subset donors than for non-shared clonotypes. Because the study included only a small number of donors, the genetic and exposure-history diversity represented was limited. Estimated clonotype richness was generally larger for naive than for memory subsets. Sharing across several donors was observed for 4.5% to 6.5% of naive CD4, over 3% of naive CD8, roughly 2.3% of memory CD4, and around 0.4% of memory CD8 clonotypes.

The sequencing sample was made of memory CD4+ T cells sorted from blood. This sample's cell subset or site label indicates: CD45RA-negative fraction. The origin of this receptor is a man aged 18 to 30 in good health.

In nucleotide form, the sequence is TGCGCCAGCAGTGAAAGGGGGCGGGGGAAGGAGACCCAGTACTTC. This sequence encodes CASSERGRGKETQYF. The V gene is TRBV10-2 and the J gene is TRBJ2-5; the D call is tentative, TRBD1 or TRBD2, as each matches 7 bases. CDR1 WSHSY and CDR2 SAAADI are derived from the germline V gene. V loses 3 bases of germline sequence and J loses 5 bases, and the interval between the two ends is 16 bases. Measured from the cysteine to the phenylalanine, the CDR3 is 15 residues long. Only the CDR3 DNA stays, 45 bases, in frame from base 1.